This section outlines one TCR beta chain sequence together with its context. This clonotype was observed many times. Its target antigen remains unknown. No base quality values were provided; no much bigger clone lies one nucleotide off. These data belong to a study of T cells in Graves' hyperthyroidism and ophthalmopathy (dated by TCRdb to the late 2010s). In the study overall: Peripheral blood samples were taken at the time of initial diagnosis, prior to any treatment. A discovery cohort of approximately 100 patients, roughly 40 with Graves' ophthalmopathy and over 55 with stable Graves' hyperthyroidism, was used to find distinguishing TCR V-J signatures. Whether ophthalmopathy could be predicted prospectively was tested in an independent validation cohort made up of approximately 19 hyperthyroidism patients plus 17 patients who later progressed to ophthalmopathy. The 100 or so discovery patients were randomly split 7:3 into training and test sets. Thyroid tissue and blood T-cell repertoires from about six Graves' hyperthyroidism patients were also compared in the study. Once sampling was done, hyperthyroidism patients were given methimazole at a starting dose of 30 mg daily, whereas ophthalmopathy patients were given high-dose intravenous methylprednisolone. The paper describes TCR Vbeta CDR3 sequencing of 130 to 150 peripheral blood samples, made up of fewer than 50 ophthalmopathy patients, approximately 73 hyperthyroidism patients and 17 progressor patients.

Stable Graves' hyperthyroidism was defined as the absence of progression to ophthalmopathy over 18 months of follow-up. Hyperthyroidism patients were aged 18 to 65 years and newly diagnosed, with disease duration of less than 2 months. Exclusion was applied to patients with uncontrolled infections, other autoimmune diseases, pregnancy or lactation. Diagnoses relied on clinical symptoms, serum thyroxine and TRAb, thyroid ultrasound and orbital computed tomography. Ficoll-Paque density gradient centrifugation was used to isolate PBMCs from about 10 ml of fresh peripheral blood. Trizol reagent was used to extract total RNA, and RNA quality was then checked on an Agilent 2100 Bioanalyzer. Deletion took 1 base off V and 1 base off J, with a span of 12 bases between the germline ends. The germline V gene gives CDR1 as SGHRS and CDR2 as YFSETQ. The CDR3 runs 17 residues from the cysteine to the phenylalanine. The entry retains the CDR3 DNA only, 51 bases that are in frame from base 1.

Beyond this particular receptor, the publication reports: In validation, the model predicted progression to ophthalmopathy with 60% to 71% sensitivity and approximately 74% specificity, a median of roughly seven months before onset. No statistical method was used to fix the sample size in advance, and group allocation was not hidden from the investigators. Most expanded thyroid clonotypes (frequency above 0.001) were also found in blood, which suggests that blood repertoires may mirror thyroid immune responses. A 13 V-J signature model separated ophthalmopathy from stable hyperthyroidism, with around 90% sensitivity and roughly 82% specificity in cross-validation and 80%/75% in testing.

TCR beta CDR3 regions were amplified from RNA transcripts. The first round of RT-PCR for the TCR CDR3 was performed with the HTBI primer set and the Qiagen OneStep RT-PCR kit. A second multiplex PCR round built the libraries, followed by size selection and purification. Paired-end sequencing of the libraries was performed with 100 bp reads on an Illumina HiSeq2000. As for how the authors treated the data: SOAPnuke was used to process the raw data, removing reads that contained adapters or uncalled bases, had a mean Phred below 15, or lacked an exact match to the constant primer or identifier. COPE v1.2.5 was used to merge the high-quality paired reads, and each unique nucleotide sequence was defined as a clonotype. MiTCR v1.1 was used to align clonotypes to the IMGT TRBV, TRBD and TRBJ reference segments. Analysis was restricted to V-J combinations with a frequency above 0.0001, which covered about 99% of repertoires. A TCS score was defined as the ratio between F50 (clonal expansion) and ExV (chaos), using BLOSUM62-based TCRdist between CDR3 peptides within each V-J. Welch's t-statistics and random forest reduced roughly 530 V-J features to 13, which were used in a naive Bayes classifier (R e1071). TCRdb redid the processing of the public reads, applying fastp at Q25 and MiXCR, and retained in-frame beta chains. Every distinct CDR3 protein forms one entry, paired with its most common genes and DNA. These V and J calls are TCRdb output, not the study's own analysis. Present in this sample are over 150,000 distinct CDR3 sequences, approximately 15% of which were seen just once. The leading ten clones occupy about 31% of the sample.

The rearrangement joined TRBV5-1 to TRBJ2-6, with a tentative D gene TRBD1 over 6 matching bases. The TCR comes from a woman in her forties or fifties with Graves' hyperthyroidism. Specimen: blood. Here is the DNA: TGCGCCAGCAGCTTGTACAGGGCAGATTCTGGGGCCAACGTCCTGACTTTC. Its amino acids are CASSLYRADSGANVLTF.